This TCR beta chain was observed in a study of blood T cell repertoires in COVID-19. TCRdb's copy holds only in-frame clones and misses some; the assay was immunoSEQ multiplex PCR. The data show approximately 44,000 clones, with about nine tenths seen just once and about 11% held by the top ten. CDR1 is SGHTA, CDR2 FQGTGA, per germline. The J segment lost 4 bases and the V segment lost 7 bases, leaving 8 bases of the junction unmatched. The CDR3 covers 15 residues. The sequencing sample was made of peripheral blood. The chain is built from TRBV7-3 and TRBJ2-3; 10 bases match TRBD1. This receptor was identified in a human donor in a cohort sampled during active COVID-19. The CDR3 protein is CASKTGGAGPDTQYF. DNA for the CDR3: TGTGCCAGCAAGACAGGGGGCGCCGGCCCAGATACGCAGTATTTT.